This T cell receptor (beta chain) was identified in a study of shared clonotypes between healthy human individuals. The data were produced by immunoSEQ multiplex PCR, yet TCRdb's version contains in-frame clones alone and is incomplete. The sample has about 2.4 million clones; 90% to 95% are singletons. Germline CDR1 and CDR2: LNHDA and SQIVND (reference sequence). This CDR3 contains 13 residues. Deletions cut 6 bases from V and 0 bases from J, with 6 bases between. The receptor comes from a man younger than 30 in good health. V and J are TRBV19 and TRBJ1-5; D gene unclear. The sample consisted of naive CD4+ T cells sorted from blood. Subset here: CD45RA+ positively selected. CDR3 loop: CASRESSNQPQHF. Here the CDR3 DNA reads TGTGCCAGTAGAGAAAGTAGCAATCAGCCCCAGCATTTT.